A single T cell receptor (beta chain) is shown here with its context. Data came from immunoSEQ multiplex PCR; TCRdb stores just in-frame clones and leaves some out. The sample consists of roughly 120,000 clones, over 75% of them appearing once. The data originate from a study of blood T cell repertoires in COVID-19. Turning to the study itself: Donors in the United States, Italy and Spain gave samples during acute or convalescent COVID-19. PBMCs, B-cell-depleted T cells, or T cells provided the cDNA or gDNA that made up the material.

Germline V gives CDR1 SGHDT, CDR2 YYEEEE. This CDR3 is built from 15 residues. Unmatched junction bases numbered 10, after V lost 2 bases and J lost 7 bases. The sequenced sample was peripheral blood. The genes are TRBV5-6 and TRBJ2-7, with 9 nucleotides matching TRBD2. The sequence was collected from an older man with acute or convalescent COVID-19. CDR3 bases: TGTGCCAGCAGCTTAGCCGGGACTAGCCTTGGGGAGCAGTACTTC. Residues: CASSLAGTSLGEQYF.